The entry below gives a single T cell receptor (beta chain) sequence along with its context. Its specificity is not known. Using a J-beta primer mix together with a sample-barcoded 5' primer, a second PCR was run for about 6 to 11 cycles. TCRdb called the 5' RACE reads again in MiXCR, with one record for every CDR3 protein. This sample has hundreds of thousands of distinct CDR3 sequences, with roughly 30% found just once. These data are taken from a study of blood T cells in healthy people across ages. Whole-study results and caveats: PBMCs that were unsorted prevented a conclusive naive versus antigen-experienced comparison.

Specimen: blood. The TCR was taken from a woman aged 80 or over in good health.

The CDR3 reads CAITGGHTDTQYF. The CDR3 DNA is TGTGCCATCACCGGGGGGCACACAGATACGCAGTATTTT. The genes are TRBV10-3 and TRBJ2-3; a weak D match, TRBD2 (7 bases). The CDR3 extends over 13 amino acids. The ends were cut back, 7 bases at V and 2 bases at J, with 10 bases in the middle. Germline V gene data show CDR1 as ENHRY and CDR2 as SYGVKD.